This is a list of T cell receptor beta chains from one sample in a study of OX40 agonist ivuxolimab in advanced cancers. This table comes from immunoSEQ multiplex PCR, and its TCRdb copy is limited to in-frame clones, with some not included. Here the sample spans about 54,000 clones, 75% to 95% being singletons. The sequences come from CD4+ or CD8+ T cells sorted from blood, collected in a trial of the OX40 agonist ivuxolimab. The receptors were sampled from an adult with an advanced solid tumor such as melanoma, head and neck, liver or kidney cancer. Each CDR3 is given with its conserved first and last residue. Fields, in order: J gene, V gene, D gene, clone size, CDR3 DNA, CDR3 protein. D genes are given only for firm matches. Expanded clones are given a class, and other clones once, few, many or no size at all.

j_call: TRBJ1-2; v_call: TRBV7-8; d_call: NA; clone_size: once; cdr3_nt: TGTGCCAGCAGCTTAAGAGGTACCTATGGCTACACCTTC; cdr3_aa: CASSLRGTYGYTF
j_call: TRBJ2-1; v_call: TRBV7-6; d_call: NA; clone_size: NA; cdr3_nt: TGTGCCAGCAGCTTAGGAGGGGGGCCGAATGAGCAGTTCTTC; cdr3_aa: CASSLGGGPNEQFF
j_call: TRBJ1-1; v_call: TRBV13; d_call: NA; clone_size: NA; cdr3_nt: TGTGCCAGCAGATCAAATTTGAACACTGAAGCTTTCTTT; cdr3_aa: CASRSNLNTEAFF
j_call: TRBJ2-7; v_call: TRBV7-9; d_call: TRBD1; clone_size: NA; cdr3_nt: TGTGCCAGCAGCTTACCCGACAGGGGGCGGCGGGAGCAGTACTTC; cdr3_aa: CASSLPDRGRREQYF
j_call: TRBJ1-6; v_call: TRBV4-1; d_call: NA; clone_size: once; cdr3_nt: TGCGCCAGCAGCCGGGACGCCAGCTCCTATAATTCACCCCTCCACTTT; cdr3_aa: CASSRDASSYNSPLHF
j_call: TRBJ2-7; v_call: TRBV7-9; d_call: NA; clone_size: NA; cdr3_nt: TGTGCCAGCAGCTTAGGACTGCCCCCCTACGAGCAGTACTTC; cdr3_aa: CASSLGLPPYEQYF
j_call: TRBJ1-1; v_call: TRBV19; d_call: TRBD1; clone_size: NA; cdr3_nt: TGTGCCAGTAGTCTCCGGGACAGCTCCACTGAAGCTTTCTTT; cdr3_aa: CASSLRDSSTEAFF
j_call: TRBJ2-7; v_call: TRBV27; d_call: NA; clone_size: NA; cdr3_nt: TGTGCCAGCAGTCTCATCCCACCTGAGGGATACGAGCAGTACTTC; cdr3_aa: CASSLIPPEGYEQYF
j_call: TRBJ1-2; v_call: TRBV7-6; d_call: NA; clone_size: once; cdr3_nt: TGTGCCAGCAGCGCCCCGTTTGGGGATGGCTACACCTTC; cdr3_aa: CASSAPFGDGYTF
j_call: TRBJ2-7; v_call: TRBV7-8; d_call: TRBD2; clone_size: NA; cdr3_nt: TGTGCCAGCAGCTTAGAGGCTAGCGGGGGTGGGGAGCAGTACTTC; cdr3_aa: CASSLEASGGGEQYF
j_call: TRBJ1-1; v_call: TRBV6-5; d_call: NA; clone_size: NA; cdr3_nt: TGTGCCAGCAATATGGGACAGAACACTGAAGCTTTCTTT; cdr3_aa: CASNMGQNTEAFF
j_call: TRBJ2-2; v_call: TRBV7-9; d_call: NA; clone_size: NA; cdr3_nt: TGTGCCAGCAGCTTAGCGCCAACAGGGAAACCCGGGGAGCTGTTTTTT; cdr3_aa: CASSLAPTGKPGELFF
j_call: TRBJ2-7; v_call: TRBV6-5; d_call: NA; clone_size: NA; cdr3_nt: TGTGCCAGCAGTTACTCAGTGAGGAGCTCCTACGAGCAGTACTTC; cdr3_aa: CASSYSVRSSYEQYF
j_call: TRBJ2-7; v_call: TRBV19; d_call: NA; clone_size: NA; cdr3_nt: TGTGCCAGTAGTATGGGTAGCCTCTACGAGCAGTACTTC; cdr3_aa: CASSMGSLYEQYF
j_call: TRBJ2-7; v_call: TRBV7-9; d_call: NA; clone_size: NA; cdr3_nt: TGTGCCAGCAGCTTAACGGAGGGGACGGAGGGCGAGCAGTACTTC; cdr3_aa: CASSLTEGTEGEQYF
j_call: TRBJ1-6; v_call: TRBV28; d_call: NA; clone_size: NA; cdr3_nt: TGTGCCAGCAGTTTATCGGGTGATTCACCCCTCCACTTT; cdr3_aa: CASSLSGDSPLHF
j_call: TRBJ1-2; v_call: TRBV9; d_call: TRBD1; clone_size: NA; cdr3_nt: TGTGCCAGCAGCGTAGCTATTGGACAGGGTTTAAATGGCTACACCTTC; cdr3_aa: CASSVAIGQGLNGYTF
j_call: TRBJ1-5; v_call: TRBV15; d_call: NA; clone_size: NA; cdr3_nt: TGTGCCACCAGCAGAGTAGCAGGGGCCGGTCAGCCCCAGCATTTT; cdr3_aa: CATSRVAGAGQPQHF
j_call: TRBJ2-7; v_call: TRBV29-1; d_call: TRBD2; clone_size: NA; cdr3_nt: TGCAGCGGGGTGGGAGGGCACCCCTACGAGCAGTACTTC; cdr3_aa: CSGVGGHPYEQYF
j_call: TRBJ2-4; v_call: TRBV7-8; d_call: NA; clone_size: once; cdr3_nt: TGTGCCAGCAGCCGAACATCGGGGCTCGAAAACATTCAGTACTTC; cdr3_aa: CASSRTSGLENIQYF
j_call: TRBJ2-6; v_call: TRBV4-3; d_call: NA; clone_size: medium-sized; cdr3_nt: TGCGCCAGCAGCCAAGAAGCCAGCTCTGGGGCCAACGTCCTGACTTTC; cdr3_aa: CASSQEASSGANVLTF
j_call: TRBJ2-1; v_call: TRBV10-3; d_call: NA; clone_size: NA; cdr3_nt: TGTGCCATCAGTGAGTCGCAGGGGTCCCTTGTCCGGTCCTACAATGAGCAGTTCTTC; cdr3_aa: CAISESQGSLVRSYNEQFF
j_call: TRBJ2-7; v_call: TRBV6-6; d_call: NA; clone_size: NA; cdr3_nt: TGTGCCAGCAGTTACTCTTCGGAGCAGTACTTC; cdr3_aa: CASSYSSEQYF
j_call: TRBJ2-7; v_call: TRBV28; d_call: NA; clone_size: few; cdr3_nt: TGTGCCAGCAGTCTATATCAGGGATACGAGCAGTACTTC; cdr3_aa: CASSLYQGYEQYF
j_call: TRBJ1-6; v_call: TRBV7-9; d_call: TRBD1; clone_size: NA; cdr3_nt: TGTGCCAGCATCGCGGACGGGACAGCCGACGGTTTTCTCCACTTT; cdr3_aa: CASIADGTADGFLHF
j_call: TRBJ1-1; v_call: TRBV7-9; d_call: TRBD1; clone_size: NA; cdr3_nt: TGTGCCAGCAGCTTAAGGGACAGGCTCGAAGCTTTCTTT; cdr3_aa: CASSLRDRLEAFF
j_call: TRBJ1-1; v_call: TRBV5-6; d_call: NA; clone_size: NA; cdr3_nt: TGTGCCAGCAGCAACGGGTTCTCTGAAGCTTTCTTT; cdr3_aa: CASSNGFSEAFF
j_call: TRBJ1-5; v_call: TRBV18; d_call: NA; clone_size: once; cdr3_nt: TGTGCCAGCTCACCACCGCTTGAGGGGCAGGGCAATCAGCCCCAGCATTTT; cdr3_aa: CASSPPLEGQGNQPQHF
j_call: TRBJ2-7; v_call: TRBV5-1; d_call: TRBD2; clone_size: NA; cdr3_nt: TGCGCCAGCAGCTCTAGCGGGAGTTACGAGCAGTACTTC; cdr3_aa: CASSSSGSYEQYF
j_call: TRBJ2-1; v_call: TRBV5-4; d_call: TRBD2; clone_size: NA; cdr3_nt: TGTGCCAGCAGCTTCCTAGCGGGAGGGCCCAATGAGCAGTTCTTC; cdr3_aa: CASSFLAGGPNEQFF
j_call: TRBJ1-4; v_call: TRBV7-9; d_call: NA; clone_size: NA; cdr3_nt: TGTGCCAGCAGACCCCATCTAAACAGTGCAACTAATGAAAAACTGTTTTTT; cdr3_aa: CASRPHLNSATNEKLFF
j_call: TRBJ2-5; v_call: TRBV2; d_call: NA; clone_size: NA; cdr3_nt: TGTGCCAGCGAAAGGAGGAGAGATGAACAAGAGACCCAGTACTTC; cdr3_aa: CASERRRDEQETQYF
j_call: TRBJ2-7; v_call: TRBV5-4; d_call: NA; clone_size: NA; cdr3_nt: TGTGCCAGCAGCTTGGACCACTCCTACGAGCAGTACTTC; cdr3_aa: CASSLDHSYEQYF
j_call: TRBJ2-7; v_call: TRBV7-9; d_call: TRBD1; clone_size: NA; cdr3_nt: TGTGCCAGCAGCTTAGGGACAGGGACCCCCAGCGAGCAGTACTTC; cdr3_aa: CASSLGTGTPSEQYF
j_call: TRBJ2-5; v_call: TRBV5-8; d_call: TRBD2; clone_size: NA; cdr3_nt: TGTGCCAGCAGCCCGGGACTAGCGACCTCCCAAGAGACCCAGTACTTC; cdr3_aa: CASSPGLATSQETQYF
j_call: TRBJ1-2; v_call: TRBV7-2; d_call: NA; clone_size: NA; cdr3_nt: TGTGCCAGCAGCTGGACGGACGGCTACACCTTC; cdr3_aa: CASSWTDGYTF
j_call: TRBJ2-7; v_call: TRBV19; d_call: NA; clone_size: NA; cdr3_nt: TGTGCCAGTAGTATCCCAGGGACCTACGAGCAGTACTTC; cdr3_aa: CASSIPGTYEQYF
j_call: TRBJ1-2; v_call: TRBV29-1; d_call: TRBD1; clone_size: NA; cdr3_nt: TGCAGCGTTGAAGAGGCAGGGGGCGGTCGATATGGCTACACCTTC; cdr3_aa: CSVEEAGGGRYGYTF
j_call: TRBJ1-1; v_call: TRBV19; d_call: TRBD1; clone_size: NA; cdr3_nt: TGTGCCAGTAGCTGGACAGGGGGTAACGCTGAAGCTTTCTTT; cdr3_aa: CASSWTGGNAEAFF
j_call: TRBJ1-1; v_call: TRBV19; d_call: NA; clone_size: NA; cdr3_nt: TGTGCCAGTAGATCGGACAGTGACTATCGCACTGAAGCTTTCTTT; cdr3_aa: CASRSDSDYRTEAFF
j_call: TRBJ2-3; v_call: TRBV6-5; d_call: NA; clone_size: once; cdr3_nt: TGTGCCAGCAGTTACGGGTACGGGAGTAAAGATACGCAGTATTTT; cdr3_aa: CASSYGYGSKDTQYF
j_call: TRBJ2-1; v_call: TRBV6-1; d_call: TRBD2; clone_size: many; cdr3_nt: TGTGCCAGCAGTCCTAGCGGGGAAGCCTACAATGAGCAGTTCTTC; cdr3_aa: CASSPSGEAYNEQFF
j_call: TRBJ1-6; v_call: TRBV4-2; d_call: NA; clone_size: once; cdr3_nt: TGTGCCAGCAGCCAAGATCAGGTCTCCTATAATTCACCCCTCCACTTT; cdr3_aa: CASSQDQVSYNSPLHF
j_call: TRBJ1-3; v_call: TRBV28; d_call: NA; clone_size: NA; cdr3_nt: TGTGCCAGCAGTCTCTCTGGAAACACCATATATTTT; cdr3_aa: CASSLSGNTIYF
j_call: TRBJ2-1; v_call: TRBV10-1; d_call: NA; clone_size: NA; cdr3_nt: TGCGCCAGGAGGGTAGGACACGGTTTATTTGGTGAGCAGTTCTTC; cdr3_aa: CARRVGHGLFGEQFF
j_call: TRBJ2-2; v_call: TRBV10-3; d_call: NA; clone_size: once; cdr3_nt: TGTGCCATCAGTGAGGGGTCATACTCCGGGGAGCTGTTTTTT; cdr3_aa: CAISEGSYSGELFF
j_call: TRBJ2-1; v_call: TRBV4-1; d_call: TRBD2; clone_size: NA; cdr3_nt: TGCGCCAGCAGCCCGGGACTAGCGGGGGGGAGCTCCTACAATGAGCAGTTCTTC; cdr3_aa: CASSPGLAGGSSYNEQFF
j_call: TRBJ2-7; v_call: TRBV7-9; d_call: TRBD1; clone_size: once; cdr3_nt: TGTGCCAGCAGCGCCGCCGGGACAGGGATAGGCGAGCAGTACTTC; cdr3_aa: CASSAAGTGIGEQYF
j_call: TRBJ1-1; v_call: TRBV19; d_call: NA; clone_size: NA; cdr3_nt: TGTGCTAGTAAAGGGGGATTAAACACTGAAGCTTTCTTT; cdr3_aa: CASKGGLNTEAFF
j_call: TRBJ2-2; v_call: TRBV19; d_call: NA; clone_size: NA; cdr3_nt: TGTGCCAGTAGTATAGCAGGGATTGCCACCGGGGAGCTGTTTTTT; cdr3_aa: CASSIAGIATGELFF
j_call: TRBJ2-7; v_call: TRBV10-2; d_call: NA; clone_size: NA; cdr3_nt: TGCGCCACTAAGGGGGTCTACGAGCAGTACTTC; cdr3_aa: CATKGVYEQYF
j_call: TRBJ2-1; v_call: TRBV6-6; d_call: TRBD1; clone_size: NA; cdr3_nt: TGTGCCAGCTCTACGGGACAGGGCAATGAGCAGTTCTTC; cdr3_aa: CASSTGQGNEQFF
j_call: TRBJ2-1; v_call: TRBV7-9; d_call: NA; clone_size: NA; cdr3_nt: TGTGCCAGCAGCTTAGCAAGGGGGAAGAATGAGCAGTTCTTC; cdr3_aa: CASSLARGKNEQFF
j_call: TRBJ2-1; v_call: TRBV13; d_call: TRBD2; clone_size: NA; cdr3_nt: TGTGCCAGCAGCGATAGTATTTCGGGGAGGGGCGTGAATGAGCAGTTCTTC; cdr3_aa: CASSDSISGRGVNEQFF
j_call: TRBJ2-5; v_call: TRBV4-3; d_call: NA; clone_size: NA; cdr3_nt: TGCGCCAGCAGCCGCTCAGGGGAAAACCAAGAGACCCAGTACTTC; cdr3_aa: CASSRSGENQETQYF
j_call: TRBJ2-7; v_call: TRBV28; d_call: NA; clone_size: NA; cdr3_nt: TGTGCCAGCAGTTTCGAGGCACCTCCCTACGAGCAGTACTTC; cdr3_aa: CASSFEAPPYEQYF